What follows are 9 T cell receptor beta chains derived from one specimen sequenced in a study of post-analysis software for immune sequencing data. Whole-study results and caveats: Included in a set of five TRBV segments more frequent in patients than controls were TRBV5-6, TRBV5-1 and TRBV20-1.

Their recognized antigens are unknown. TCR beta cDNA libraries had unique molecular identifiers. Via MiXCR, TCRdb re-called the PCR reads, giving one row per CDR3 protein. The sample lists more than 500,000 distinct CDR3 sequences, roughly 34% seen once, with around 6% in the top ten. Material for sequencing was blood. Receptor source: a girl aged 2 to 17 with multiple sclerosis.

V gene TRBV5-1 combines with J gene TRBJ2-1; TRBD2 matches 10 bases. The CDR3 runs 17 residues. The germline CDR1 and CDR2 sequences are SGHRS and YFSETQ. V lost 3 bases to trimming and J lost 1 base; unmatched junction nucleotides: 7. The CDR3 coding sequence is TGCGCCAGCAGCTCGCCCCTTAGCGGGGGGTCCTACAATGAGCAGTTCTTC. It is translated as CASSSPLSGGSYNEQFF.

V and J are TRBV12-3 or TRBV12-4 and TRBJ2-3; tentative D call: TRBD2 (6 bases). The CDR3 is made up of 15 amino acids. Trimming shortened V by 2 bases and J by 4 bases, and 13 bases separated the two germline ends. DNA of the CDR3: TGTGCCAGCAGTTTAAGGCGATCTAGCGCAGATACGCAGTATTTT. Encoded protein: CASSLRRSSADTQYF.

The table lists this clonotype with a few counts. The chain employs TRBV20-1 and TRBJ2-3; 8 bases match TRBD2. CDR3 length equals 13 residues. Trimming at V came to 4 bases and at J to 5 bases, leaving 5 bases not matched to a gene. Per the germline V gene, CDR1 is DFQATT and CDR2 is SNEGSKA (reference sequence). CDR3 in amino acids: CSAISGTRDTQYF. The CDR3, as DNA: TGCAGTGCTATATCCGGGACTAGAGATACGCAGTATTTT.

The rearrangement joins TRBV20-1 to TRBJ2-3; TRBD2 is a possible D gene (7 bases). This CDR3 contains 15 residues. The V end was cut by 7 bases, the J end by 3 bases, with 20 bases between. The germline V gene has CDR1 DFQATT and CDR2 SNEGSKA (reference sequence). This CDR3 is CSEGLGGPSTDTQYF. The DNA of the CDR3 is TGCAGTGAGGGTCTCGGGGGGCCCTCGACAGATACGCAGTATTTT.

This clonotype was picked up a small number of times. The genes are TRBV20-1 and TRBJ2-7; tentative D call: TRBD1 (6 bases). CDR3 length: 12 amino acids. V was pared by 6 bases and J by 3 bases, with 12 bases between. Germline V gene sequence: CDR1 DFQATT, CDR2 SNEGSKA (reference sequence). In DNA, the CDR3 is TGCAGTGCCGAGACAGGAATCTACGAGCAGTACTTC. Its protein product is CSAETGIYEQYF.

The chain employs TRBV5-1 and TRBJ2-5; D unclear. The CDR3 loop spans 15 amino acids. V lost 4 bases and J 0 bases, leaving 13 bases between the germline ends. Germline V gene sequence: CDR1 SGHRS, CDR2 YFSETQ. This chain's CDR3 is CASSGAMSYQETQYF. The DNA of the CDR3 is TGCGCCAGCAGCGGAGCCATGAGTTACCAAGAGACCCAGTACTTC.

The CDR3: CASSLLLGQGAGGYTF. For the CDR3, the DNA is TGTGCCAGCAGCTTACTTCTGGGACAGGGGGCGGGTGGCTACACCTTC. The rearrangement joins TRBV5-5 to TRBJ1-2, with TRBD1 identical over 12 bases. The CDR3 length is 16 residues. Germline V gives CDR1 SGHKS, CDR2 YYEKEE (reference sequence). The V gene end was trimmed by 2 bases and the J gene end by 7 bases; junction bases not matched to a gene: 9.

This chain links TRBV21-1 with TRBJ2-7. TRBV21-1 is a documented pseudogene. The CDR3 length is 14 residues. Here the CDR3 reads CASSSPTDSYEQYF. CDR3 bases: TGTGCCAGCAGCTCTCCGACGGACTCCTACGAGCAGTACTTC.

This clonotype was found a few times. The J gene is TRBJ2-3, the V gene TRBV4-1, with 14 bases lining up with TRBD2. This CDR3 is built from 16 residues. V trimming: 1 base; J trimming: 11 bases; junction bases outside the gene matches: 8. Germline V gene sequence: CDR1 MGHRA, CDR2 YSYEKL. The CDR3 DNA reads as TGCGCCAGCAGCCAAGGCCCGGGGGGACTAGCGGGGGAGCAGTATTTT. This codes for CASSQGPGGLAGEQYF.